This TCR beta chain was sequenced for a study of beta chain features in type 1 diabetes. By way of CD45RO/CCR7/CD25/CD127/CD95/CD27, the CD4+ regulatory, stem cell-like memory, central memory and naive cells were sorted. Sequenced material consisted of expressed TCRB transcripts (all of the isolated RNA was reverse transcribed). The read count averaged around 3.5 million across naive, central memory and regulatory T cell samples. The repertoire was sequenced with immunoSEQ multiplex PCR; TCRdb's copy has only in-frame clones and lacks some. Counted here are around 40,000 clones, over 50% occurring once; the ten biggest clones make up roughly 2.1%. Germline V gene data show CDR1 as SGHRS and CDR2 as YFSETQ. The V gene lost 4 bases and the J gene lost 3 bases, with 19 bases spanning the gap. This CDR3 is 16 amino acids long.

The chain carries TRBV5-1 and TRBJ1-1, with D unresolved. The sequence was collected from a woman in her late teens or twenties in good health. Sequencing was carried out using Tregs from blood. The CDR3 DNA follows: TGCGCCAGCAGCAGCCCCCTCGGGGAAGGGCACACTGAAGCTTTCTTT. Encoded protein: CASSSPLGEGHTEAFF.